This T cell receptor (beta chain) was retrieved from a study of blood T cell repertoires in COVID-19. The J segment lost 2 bases and the V segment lost 6 bases, leaving 4 bases of the junction unmatched. This CDR3 is built from 14 residues. Germline V gene lookup returns CDR1 ENHRY and CDR2 SYGVKD. Method: immunoSEQ multiplex PCR; TCRdb's copy keeps in-frame clones and lacks some. The sample holds some 70,000 clones, more than 60% seen once. The rearrangement uses TRBV10-3 and TRBJ1-5; TRBD1 agrees at 7 bases. Input material: peripheral blood. This sequence originates from a woman aged 45-65 years with acute or convalescent COVID-19. The CDR3 sequence: CAISNTGGNQPQHF. For the CDR3, the DNA is TGTGCCATCAGCAACACAGGGGGCAATCAGCCCCAGCATTTT.